The sequence of this TCR beta chain was determined in a study of T cell changes during pregnancy in multiple sclerosis. The assay was immunoSEQ multiplex PCR, and TCRdb's table has in-frame clones only and misses some. This sample has tens of thousands of clones; 93% occur once, and the top ten carry about 4%. Germline lookup yields CDR1 SEHNR and CDR2 FQNEAQ (reference sequence). This CDR3 contains 15 residues. The germline V and J ends were trimmed by 5 bases and 3 bases, with 13 bases remaining between them. The chain recombines TRBV7-9 with TRBJ1-4, with a possible D match to TRBD1 (6 bases). This sequence originates from a female donor with multiple sclerosis, enrolled in a pregnancy study. Specimen: CD8+ T cells from peripheral blood mononuclear cells, collected in the second trimester of pregnancy. CDR3 nucleotides: TGTGCCAGCAGCCCCTACAGGGAAGCTAATGAAAAACTGTTTTTT. Translated, it gives CASSPYREANEKLFF.